The 31 T cell receptor beta chains below come from one sample, sequenced in a study of T cell repertoires in cytomegalovirus infection (dated by TCRdb to between 2019 and 2020). Sequencing was carried out with an Illumina HiSeq 1500. The public sequencing data were trimmed at Q25 with fastp and processed into clonotypes with MiXCR by TCRdb, which kept only in-frame beta chains. Every entry covers one CDR3 protein and lists the most common genes and DNA from its rows. The sample table holds roughly 230,000 distinct CDR3 sequences, of which 17% were seen once. The ten largest clones take up around 43% of the sample. Sequenced input: CD8+ T cells from PBMCs. All receptors derive from a human donor in good health (CMV status not recorded). Some clones in this sample may be carry-over from other donors' samples.

This clonotype has a handful of counts. This sequence joins TRBV9 and TRBJ2-1, with D perhaps being TRBD1 or TRBD2 (5 bases each). V lost 1 base and J lost 9, with 11 bases in between. Germline V CDR1 and CDR2: SGDLS, YYNGEE. The CDR3 consists of 13 residues. CDR3 sequence reads: CASSVTEGSEQFF. Written as DNA, the CDR3 is TGTGCCAGCAGCGTAACCGAGGGGAGTGAGCAGTTCTTC.

This clonotype appeared a few times. The CDR3 coding sequence is TGTGCCAGCATTTATACGTGGGGACAGGTGGATGAGCAGTTCTTC. Its protein is CASIYTWGQVDEQFF. The gene calls are TRBV7-9 and TRBJ2-1; TRBD1 matches at 8 bases. The CDR3 consists of 15 residues. CDR1 and CDR2 (germline): SEHNR, FQNEAQ (reference sequence). Trimming took 7 bases from V and 8 from J; bases not matched to a gene: 13.

This clonotype has more than one count but fewer than ten. The chain has TRBV20-1 and TRBJ1-4; D gene uncertain. Trimming pared 5 bases from V and 0 bases from J, leaving 13 bases between. Germline CDR1 and CDR2: DFQATT and SNEGSKA (reference sequence). The CDR3 is 15 amino acids. The CDR3 reads CSAHGVFSTNEKLFF. Here the CDR3 DNA reads TGCAGTGCTCATGGGGTTTTCTCAACTAATGAAAAACTGTTTTTT.

The CDR3 DNA reads TGTGCCAGCAGCGCTGACGGGACAGGGAACTATGGCTACACCTTC. It encodes CASSADGTGNYGYTF. The chain uses TRBV2 and TRBJ1-2; TRBD1 aligns across 9 bases. The CDR3 loop spans 15 amino acids. Germline loops: CDR1 SNHLY, CDR2 FYNNEI. V shed 6 bases and J 2 bases; nucleotides not matched to a gene: 7.

Only a few counts were recorded for this clonotype. CDR3 bases: TGTGCCAGCATCAAATGGGGGACAGACTATGGCTACACCTTC. Residues: CASIKWGTDYGYTF. V is TRBV28 and J is TRBJ1-2, with TRBD1 matching over 7 bases. V was pared by 7 bases and J by 3 bases, with 8 bases of the junction left unmatched. CDR1 and CDR2 from the germline V gene are MDHEN and SYDVKM. The CDR3 length is 14 residues.

J is TRBJ1-5 and V is TRBV6-6; the D gene is possibly TRBD1 (6 bases). Trimming cost V 10 bases and J 4 bases, with 11 bases left between them. This CDR3 spans 12 amino acids. CDR1 is MNHNY, CDR2 SVGAGI, per germline (reference sequence). The CDR3 is CATKQGNQPQHF. CDR3 nucleotide sequence: TGTGCCACCAAACAGGGTAATCAGCCCCAGCATTTT.

The CDR3: CASSPRDRGEEKLFF. For the CDR3, the DNA is TGTGCCAGCAGCCCGCGGGACAGGGGGGAGGAAAAACTGTTTTTT. The chain combines TRBV7-2 with TRBJ1-4; TRBD1 matches at 11 bases. Per the germline V gene, CDR1 is SGHTA and CDR2 is FQGNSA. This CDR3 is built from 15 residues. The V segment lost 5 bases and the J segment 8 bases; nucleotides outside the gene matches: 7.

The table lists this clonotype with many counts. The V gene is TRBV7-8, the J gene TRBJ2-5; 9 nucleotides line up with TRBD2. Germline CDR1 and CDR2: SGHVS and FQNEAQ. V lost 1 base to trimming and J lost 3 bases; unmatched junction nucleotides: 6. This CDR3 is 16 amino acids long. CDR3 nucleotides: TGTGCCAGCAGCTTAGTCGTGGCTAGCGGGGAAGAGACCCAGTACTTC. It is translated as CASSLVVASGEETQYF.

This rearrangement joins TRBV13 to TRBJ2-6, with D perhaps matching TRBD2 (5 bases). This CDR3 has 17 residues. The germline V and J ends were trimmed by 4 bases and 0 bases, with 13 bases remaining between them. CDR1 and CDR2 from the germline V gene are PRHDT and FYEKMQ (reference sequence). The CDR3 DNA follows: TGTGCCAGCAGCTCCCGGATGGGAGACTCTGGGGCCAACGTCCTGACTTTC. This encodes CASSSRMGDSGANVLTF.

This clonotype was detected only a few times. The V gene is TRBV12-3 or TRBV12-4, the J gene TRBJ2-1; maybe TRBD2 (6 bases). The CDR3 runs 15 residues. Trimming shortened V by 3 bases and J by 2 bases, and 11 bases separated the two germline ends. This CDR3 reads CASSFLGLAYNEQFF. The CDR3 nucleotides are TGTGCCAGCAGTTTTTTGGGACTGGCCTACAATGAGCAGTTCTTC.

Regarding this clonotype: This may be a read error, as it is one base from a much larger clone. The chain is built from TRBV12-5 and TRBJ1-2; D is uncertain. The length of the CDR3 is 13 residues. Germline CDR1 LGHNT, CDR2 FRNRAP. The CDR3 region is CTSGFWAGYGYTF. The CDR3 nucleotides read TGTACTAGTGGTTTTTGGGCAGGTTACGGCTACACCTTC. The variable domain in full, with the rest retrieved from reference TRBV12-5 and TRBJ1-2, is DARVTQTPRHKVTEMGQEVTMRCQPILGHNTVFWYRQTMMQGLELLAYFRNRAPLDDSGMPKDRFSAEMPDATLATLKIQPSEPRDSAVYFCTSGFWAGYGYTFGSGTRLTVV.

Turning to this clonotype: A much larger clone differs by one base, so this may be a read error. The gene calls are TRBV7-2 and TRBJ2-1; 8 nucleotides line up with TRBD2. CDR1 and CDR2 (germline): SGHTA, FQGNSA. This CDR3 has 15 residues. The CDR3 is CASSLASGAPRERFF. The CDR3 bases are TGTGCCAGCAGCTTAGCTAGCGGGGCCCCTCGGGAGCGGTTCTTC.

This clonotype was counted a few times. The CDR3 is CASSQATGNKDEQFF. The CDR3 nucleotides read TGCGCCAGCAGCCAAGCGACAGGGAACAAGGATGAGCAGTTCTTC. The chain is built from TRBV4-1 and TRBJ2-1; TRBD1 matches at 7 bases. V lost 1 base to trimming and J lost 8 bases; unmatched junction nucleotides: 8. Germline V gene data show CDR1 as MGHRA and CDR2 as YSYEKL. The CDR3 runs 15 residues.

The chain carries TRBV27 and TRBJ2-7; TRBD1 matches 11 bases. The CDR3 runs to 15 residues. V lost 7 bases, J lost 3 bases, and 8 bases stayed unmatched. The germline V gene has CDR1 MNHEY and CDR2 SMNVEV (reference sequence). The CDR3 spells CASTPSGTGGYEQYF. Written as DNA, the CDR3 is TGTGCCAGCACCCCCTCCGGGACAGGGGGCTACGAGCAGTACTTC.

In its sample, this clonotype was seen a few times. This rearrangement joins TRBV7-9 to TRBJ2-3, with 11 positions matching TRBD2. CDR1 is SEHNR, CDR2 FQNEAQ, per germline (reference sequence). Unmatched junction bases numbered 7, after V lost 4 bases and J lost 4 bases. This CDR3 spans 16 amino acids. The CDR3 DNA reads as TGTGCCAGCAGCTGGGTAGCGGGGGGGGCGGCAGATACGCAGTATTTT. Its protein product is CASSWVAGGAADTQYF.

This clonotype was seen repeatedly, ten times or more. In DNA, the CDR3 is TGTGCCAGCTGGACGTTCTACACCGGGGAGCTGTTTTTT. Amino acids: CASWTFYTGELFF. This chain uses TRBV6-1 with TRBJ2-2; D ambiguous. This CDR3 region has 13 residues. V was cut by 8 bases and J by 3 bases, with 10 bases left in between. Germline CDR1 and CDR2: MNHNS and SASEGT.

The V and J genes are TRBV9 and TRBJ1-2; weak D call: TRBD1 (5 bases). CDR3 length equals 15 residues. V shed 0 bases and J shed 0 bases, with 9 bases lying between them. Germline V CDR1 and CDR2: SGDLS, YYNGEE. The CDR3 DNA reads TGTGCCAGCAGCGTAGGAGACAGTACTAACTATGGCTACACCTTC. This sequence encodes CASSVGDSTNYGYTF.

This chain links TRBV6-6 with TRBJ2-1; 8 bases line up with TRBD1. The CDR3 is 14 residues long. Germline V CDR1 and CDR2: MNHNY, SVGAGI (reference sequence). V was pared by 5 bases and J by 8 bases, with 8 bases of the junction left unmatched. DNA for the CDR3: TGTGCCAGCAGTCACATACAGGGGGAGGATGAGCAGTTCTTC. Its protein product is CASSHIQGEDEQFF.

This clonotype was seen ten or more times. The chain is built from TRBV28 and TRBJ2-3, with D hard to call. The V end was cut by 1 base, the J end by 4 bases, with 6 bases between. The CDR3 contains 13 residues. CDR1 and CDR2 (germline): MDHEN, SYDVKM. Here the CDR3 reads CASSLYLPDTQYF. The DNA for the CDR3 is TGTGCCAGCAGTTTATATCTTCCAGATACGCAGTATTTT.

This clonotype was recorded a few times. This chain joins TRBV24-1 and TRBJ2-1; D may be TRBD1 (5 bases). CDR1 is KGHDR and CDR2 is SFDVKD in the germline V gene. Deletions cut 4 bases from V and 9 bases from J, with 18 bases between. The CDR3 has 15 residues. DNA of the CDR3: TGTGCCACCAGTGAAACAACCTCAGGGAAGGGTGAGCAGTTCTTC. It encodes CATSETTSGKGEQFF.

V is TRBV13 and J is TRBJ2-7, with 10 bases matching TRBD1. The CDR3 consists of 15 residues. The V and J ends lost 4 bases and 5 bases, in that order; junction bases with no gene match: 8. Germline CDR1 and CDR2: PRHDT and FYEKMQ (reference sequence). The CDR3 nucleotides are TGTGCCAGCAGCTATGGGACAGGGGTTTCCCACGAGCAGTACTTC. It is translated as CASSYGTGVSHEQYF.

This clonotype appeared many times. The V call is TRBV7-8, the J call TRBJ2-2; D unclear. Germline V gene lookup returns CDR1 SGHVS and CDR2 FQNEAQ. The length of the CDR3 is 14 residues. V dropped 2 bases and J dropped 8 bases, with 12 bases sitting between them. The CDR3 DNA reads as TGTGCCAGCAGCTTATTGACGGTGATAGGGGAGCTGTTTTTT. Protein sequence: CASSLLTVIGELFF.

At least ten counts were recorded for this clonotype. V gene TRBV7-8 combines with J gene TRBJ2-7, with D possibly matching TRBD2 (5 bases). The V gene's germline CDR1 is SGHVS and CDR2 FQNEAQ. V lost 5 bases and J lost 5, with 22 bases in between. The CDR3 contains 16 residues. Here the CDR3 reads CASSQASGQRLDEQYF. CDR3 bases: TGTGCCAGCAGCCAGGCCAGCGGCCAGAGACTTGACGAGCAGTACTTC.

V gene TRBV29-1 combines with J gene TRBJ2-5; 11 bases align to TRBD1. This CDR3 has 15 residues. V gave up 6 bases and J gave up 2 bases; unmatched junction bases: 8. Germline V gives CDR1 SQVTM, CDR2 ANQGSEA. CDR3 nucleotide sequence: TGCAGCGTCACCAGGACAGGGGGCCTACAAGAGACCCAGTACTTC. It is translated as CSVTRTGGLQETQYF. Looking up the rest from reference TRBV29-1 and TRBJ2-5 gives the full variable domain: SAVISQKPSRDICQRGTSLTIQCQVDSQVTMMFWYRQQPGQSLTLIATANQGSEATYESGFVIDKFPISRPNLTFSTLTVSNMSPEDSSIYLCSVTRTGGLQETQYFGPGTRLLVL.

About this clonotype: Germline and junction disagree at one end, which may indicate a read error. V and J are TRBV4-1 and TRBJ2-3; either TRBD1 or TRBD2 may supply D (6 bases each). The CDR3 is made up of 18 amino acids. Looked up from germline, CDR1 is MGHRA and CDR2 is YSYEKL. As DNA, the CDR3 is TGCGCCAGCAGCCAGGAAGGGGGACTCCGCACCTCCCGCGATACGCAGAATTTT. Protein: CASSQEGGLRTSRDTQNF.

In regard to this clonotype: A much bigger clone sits one base away, suggesting this may be a read error. This chain uses TRBV7-9 with TRBJ1-4; TRBD1 agrees at 8 bases. J was trimmed by 8 bases and V by 5 bases; bases with no gene match: 7. This CDR3 is built from 14 residues. CDR1 SEHNR and CDR2 FQNEAQ come from the germline V gene (reference sequence). CDR3 nucleotide sequence: TGTGCCAGCAGCCTGCCCGGGACAGGAGAAAAACTGTTTTTT. Translation gives CASSLPGTGEKLFF. The full variable domain, completed using reference TRBV7-9 and TRBJ1-4, is DTGVSQNPRHKITKRGQNVTFRCDPISEHNRLYWYRQTLGQGPEFLTYFQNEAQLEKSRLLSDRFSAERPKGSFSTLEIQRTEQGDSAMYLCASSLPGTGEKLFFGSGTQLSVL.

This clonotype was seen at least ten times. This chain connects TRBV7-2 to TRBJ2-2, with D uncertain. The ends were cut back, 7 bases at V and 3 bases at J, with 15 bases in the middle. The CDR3 length is 15 residues. Germline loops: CDR1 SGHTA, CDR2 FQGNSA. Written as DNA, the CDR3 is TGTGCCAGCACCCTCGGTGGCAGCTACACCGGGGAGCTGTTTTTT. Encoded protein: CASTLGGSYTGELFF.

J is TRBJ2-5 and V is TRBV9; tentative D call: TRBD1 (6 bases). Trimming cost V 4 bases and J 5 bases, with 21 bases left between them. Germline V gives CDR1 SGDLS, CDR2 YYNGEE. This CDR3 region has 16 residues. The chain's CDR3 is CASSNQGKEPRETQYF. The CDR3 coding sequence is TGTGCCAGCAGCAACCAGGGGAAGGAACCTCGGGAGACCCAGTACTTC.

This clonotype turned up a few times. The chain carries TRBV4-1 and TRBJ1-1, with 7 bases identical to TRBD1. J gave up 1 base and V 1 base, and 6 bases lay outside the gene matches. Germline CDR1 and CDR2: MGHRA and YSYEKL. The CDR3 covers 16 residues. This chain's CDR3 is CASSQVSTGPNTEAFF. The CDR3 DNA is TGCGCCAGCAGCCAAGTCTCGACAGGGCCGAACACTGAAGCTTTCTTT.

This rearrangement joins TRBV3-1 to TRBJ2-5, with unresolved D. There are 14 residues in the CDR3. V was pared by 0 bases and J by 5 bases, with 10 bases between. CDR1 is LGHDT and CDR2 is YNNKEL in the germline V gene (reference sequence). This CDR3 reads CASSQDWGDETQYF. In nucleotides, the CDR3 is TGTGCCAGCAGCCAAGATTGGGGTGATGAGACCCAGTACTTC.

This clonotype has just a few counts. J is TRBJ1-6 and V is TRBV7-9; 10 bases agree with TRBD1. V lost 10 bases, J lost 7 bases, and 4 bases stayed unmatched. The CDR3 has 13 amino acids. Germline CDR1 SEHNR, CDR2 FQNEAQ (reference sequence). The CDR3 loop is CATRDRGNSPLHF. The DNA for the CDR3 is TGTGCCACCCGGGACAGGGGAAATTCACCCCTCCACTTT.